This TCR beta chain was observed in a study of T cells after yellow fever vaccination. V was cut by 0 bases and J by 4 bases, with 13 bases left in between. Germline loops: CDR1 SGHRS, CDR2 YFSETQ. The CDR3 covers 16 residues. Points from the study as a whole: A limited proportion of clonotypes was detected within both the CD4 and CD8 compartments. Post-booster reappearance was seen for most primary-vaccination clones (about 96% CD4, around 88% CD8). The secondary response was weaker, and its peak arrived faster, on day 5 versus 15.

TCRdb passed the 5' RACE reads through MiXCR, listing each CDR3 protein once. The sample shows 200,000 to 300,000 distinct CDR3 sequences, over 10% of them seen only once. This clonotype was counted a few times. Its antigen remains unidentified. The chain combines TRBV5-1 with TRBJ2-2; unclear D gene. The source is a man younger than 40 who received the YFV17D yellow fever vaccine. The sample in question was CD4+ T cells sorted from PBMCs, obtained 45 days after the yellow fever booster vaccination. In DNA form, the CDR3 reads TGCGCCAGCAGCTTGGGGGATTCGGGTGGCACCGGGGAGCTGTTTTTT. It yields the protein CASSLGDSGGTGELFF.